What follows are 31 T cell receptor beta chains derived from one specimen sequenced in a study of cytomegalovirus exposure and HLA in healthy donors. The PCR employed 60 Vbeta primers together with 13 Jbeta primers. The assay was immunoSEQ multiplex PCR, and TCRdb's table has in-frame clones only and misses some. In total, the table holds over 110,000 clones. The sequenced sample consisted of PBMCs. The origin of the receptors is a male donor in good health and CMV-seronegative.

The chain carries TRBV5-1 and TRBJ1-4; 7 bases agree with TRBD1. Looked up from germline, CDR1 is SGHRS and CDR2 is YFSETQ. The CDR3 is 14 residues long. V lost 4 bases, J lost 0 bases, and 0 bases stayed unmatched. CDR3 residues: CASSQGATNEKLFF. CDR3 nucleotide sequence: TGCGCCAGCAGCCAGGGGGCAACTAATGAAAAACTGTTTTTT.

The rearrangement links TRBV2 to TRBJ2-7, with D tentatively TRBD1 (5 bases). The length of the CDR3 is 12 residues. The germline V gene encodes CDR1 SNHLY and CDR2 FYNNEI. Trimming took 7 bases from V and 3 from J, leaving 10 bases between them. CDR3 in amino acids: CASTTGFYEQYF. The CDR3 nucleotides read TGTGCCAGCACAACAGGCTTCTACGAGCAGTACTTC. Supplemented by reference TRBV2 and TRBJ2-7, the full variable domain reads EPEVTQTPSHQVTQMGQEVILRCVPISNHLYFYWYRQILGQKVEFLVSFYNNEISEKSEIFDDQFSVERPDGSNFTLKIRSTKLEDSAMYFCASTTGFYEQYFGPGTRLTVT.

For this clone: A junction end diverges from the germline sequence, so it may reflect a read error. J is TRBJ1-5 and V is TRBV19, with TRBD1 identical over 11 bases. The CDR3 has 16 residues. Germline CDR1 and CDR2: LNHDA and SQIVND (reference sequence). The CDR3: CASSPGQGVYNRPQHF. The CDR3 DNA reads TGTGCCAGTAGCCCGGGACAGGGGGTATACAATCGGCCCCAGCATTTT.

V and J are TRBV2 and TRBJ2-7; 8 bases map to TRBD1. V shed 7 bases and J 5 bases; nucleotides not matched to a gene: 13. Germline CDR1 reads SNHLY; CDR2 reads FYNNEI. The CDR3 consists of 15 residues. CDR3 sequence: CASTNTRTGTNEQYF. The CDR3 DNA reads TGTGCCAGCACTAATACTCGGACAGGGACGAACGAGCAGTACTTC.

This sequence joins TRBV9 and TRBJ1-6; no reliable D call. This CDR3 has 15 residues. Trimming removed 3 bases from V and 0 bases from J, with 7 bases in between. In germline, CDR1 is SGDLS, CDR2 YYNGEE. The CDR3 is CASSAQNSYNSPLHF. The CDR3 DNA sequence: TGTGCCAGCAGCGCACAGAACTCCTATAATTCACCCCTCCACTTT.

J is TRBJ1-5 and V is TRBV18; perhaps TRBD1 as D (5 bases). V dropped 3 bases and J dropped 6 bases, with 18 bases sitting between them. CDR1 and CDR2 (germline): KGHSH, LQKENI. This CDR3 has 16 residues. For the CDR3, the DNA is TGTGCCAGCTCACCTCGCGACAGAAATGGTGGTCAGCCCCAGCATTTT. Protein: CASSPRDRNGGQPQHF. Drawing the rest from reference TRBV18 and TRBJ1-5, the complete variable domain is NAGVMQNPRHLVRRRGQEARLRCSPMKGHSHVYWYRQLPEEGLKFMVYLQKENIIDESGMPKERFSAEFPKEGPSILRIQQVVRGDSAAYFCASSPRDRNGGQPQHFGDGTRLSIL.

The chain carries TRBV7-6 and TRBJ1-1; D ambiguous. This CDR3 spans 15 amino acids. The germline V and J ends were trimmed by 5 bases and 1 base, with 14 bases remaining between them. The germline CDR1 and CDR2 sequences are SGHVS and FNYEAQ. The CDR3 loop is CASSGFVGGNTEAFF. CDR3 coding DNA: TGTGCCAGCAGCGGATTTGTCGGAGGGAACACTGAAGCTTTCTTT.

The chain joins TRBV7-9 to TRBJ1-1; 8 bases are a match to TRBD1. This CDR3 comprises 14 residues. CDR1 and CDR2 from the germline V gene are SEHNR and FQNEAQ (reference sequence). V lost 5 bases, J lost 4 bases, and 6 bases stayed unmatched. The CDR3 DNA follows: TGTGCCAGCAGCACCGGACAGGGCGGCACTGAAGCTTTCTTT. Protein: CASSTGQGGTEAFF.

V is TRBV5-1 and J is TRBJ1-2; 8 bases agree with TRBD1. The CDR3 extends over 13 amino acids. J lost 7 bases, V lost 4 bases, and 6 bases had no gene match. The V gene's germline CDR1 is SGHRS and CDR2 YFSETQ. CDR3 protein: CASSVDRAGGYTF. The CDR3 DNA is TGCGCCAGCAGCGTGGACAGGGCCGGTGGCTACACCTTC. Using reference TRBV5-1 and TRBJ1-2 for the parts outside the CDR3, the full variable domain is KAGVTQTPRYLIKTRGQQVTLSCSPISGHRSVSWYQQTPGQGLQFLFEYFSETQRNKGNFPGRFSGRQFSNSRSEMNVSTLELGDSALYLCASSVDRAGGYTFGSGTRLTVV.

The chain recombines TRBV18 with TRBJ1-6; D uncertain. CDR3 length: 16 amino acids. The ends were cut back, 1 base at V and 7 bases at J, with 14 bases in the middle. The germline V gene encodes CDR1 KGHSH and CDR2 LQKENI. The CDR3 region has the DNA TGTGCCAGCTCACCACTGCCCGGGAGACACAATTCACCCCTCCACTTT. Translated, it gives CASSPLPGRHNSPLHF.

V gene TRBV2 combines with J gene TRBJ2-3, with D possibly TRBD2 on 6 matching bases. CDR3 length equals 14 residues. V gave up 4 bases and J gave up 1 base, with 9 bases separating them. Germline values: CDR1 SNHLY, CDR2 FYNNEI. The CDR3 DNA is TGTGCCAGCAGTGCCGGGGAGGGCACAGATACGCAGTATTTT. Its translation is CASSAGEGTDTQYF.

This chain links TRBV7-9 with TRBJ1-6; TRBD1 aligns across 8 bases. This CDR3 has 17 residues. The germline gives CDR1 SEHNR, CDR2 FQNEAQ (reference sequence). Trimming cost V 2 bases and J 6 bases; bases outside gene matches: 9. DNA of the CDR3: TGTGCCAGCAGCTTACTGCGTGGCCAGGGGGCTAATTCACCCCTCCACTTT. Protein sequence: CASSLLRGQGANSPLHF.

The chain carries TRBV15 and TRBJ2-7; maybe TRBD1 (6 bases). The germline CDR1 and CDR2 sequences are LNHNV and YYDKDF (reference sequence). V was pared by 0 bases and J by 0 bases, with 12 bases between. This CDR3 contains 16 residues. Here the CDR3 reads CATSRDAGDLSYEQYF. In nucleotides, the CDR3 is TGTGCCACCAGCAGAGATGCAGGGGACCTCTCCTACGAGCAGTACTTC.

DNA for the CDR3: TGTGCCAGCTCACCAGGACTGGGAGTTGAAGCTTTCTTT. Amino acid sequence: CASSPGLGVEAFF. The rearrangement uses TRBV18 and TRBJ1-1; unclear D gene. Germline V gene lookup returns CDR1 KGHSH and CDR2 LQKENI. V was trimmed by 2 bases and J by 7 bases, leaving 11 bases between them. CDR3 length equals 13 residues.

The chain links TRBV29-1 to TRBJ2-5, with 9 bases fitting TRBD2. CDR1 and CDR2 from the germline V gene are SQVTM and ANQGSEA. V was clipped by 1 base and J by 5 bases; unmatched bases: 11. The CDR3 extends over 16 amino acids. The CDR3 coding sequence is TGCAGCGTTGAAGGGGGGGGTCTAGCGGGGACGGAGACCCAGTACTTC. It encodes CSVEGGGLAGTETQYF.

As concerns this clone: The same CDR3 is also encoded by other DNA sequences in this sample. The chain links TRBV27 to TRBJ1-4; D not certain. Germline assignment: CDR1 MNHEY and CDR2 SMNVEV (reference sequence). V was clipped by 6 bases and J by 7 bases, with 6 bases between them. This CDR3 has 11 amino acids. CDR3 in DNA: TGTGCCAGCAGGGCCCGTGAAAAACTGTTTTTT. Translating gives CASRAREKLFF.

This chain uses TRBV18 with TRBJ2-7, with TRBD2 as a possible D gene (6 bases). Trimming pared 5 bases from V and 4 bases from J, leaving 18 bases between. CDR1 and CDR2 from the germline V gene are KGHSH and LQKENI. The CDR3 contains 15 residues. The CDR3 here is CASSTLGGSEYEQYF. CDR3 sequence (DNA): TGTGCCAGCTCAACTCTAGGAGGGTCGGAATACGAGCAGTACTTC.

The chain has TRBV12-5 and TRBJ2-1; D is uncertain. The V and J ends lost 6 bases and 9 bases respectively, with 18 bases between them. Germline CDR1 and CDR2: LGHNT and FRNRAP. CDR3 length equals 14 residues. In DNA form, the CDR3 reads TGTGCTAGTGGAACGAATACAGTCCTCGGTGAGCAGTTCTTC. This translates into CASGTNTVLGEQFF.

The rearrangement joins TRBV19 to TRBJ1-1; TRBD1 agrees at 8 bases. Germline loops: CDR1 LNHDA, CDR2 SQIVND (reference sequence). The CDR3 spans 14 residues. J gave up 0 bases and V 7 bases, and 4 bases lay outside the gene matches. The CDR3 sequence: CASKQDRVNTEAFF. CDR3 nucleotide sequence: TGTGCCAGTAAACAGGACAGGGTGAACACTGAAGCTTTCTTT.

This chain joins TRBV5-1 and TRBJ2-3, with 15 bases fitting TRBD2. Germline V CDR1 and CDR2: SGHRS, YFSETQ. Losses at the gene ends were 4 bases for V and 4 bases for J; bases not matched to a gene: 4. This CDR3 spans 16 amino acids. The DNA of the CDR3 is TGCGCCAGCAGCATCGGACTAGCGGGAGGGCCAGATACGCAGTATTTT. Protein sequence: CASSIGLAGGPDTQYF.

J is TRBJ2-2 and V is TRBV7-9, with 8 bases matching TRBD2. V lost 7 bases, J lost 0 bases, and 7 bases stayed unmatched. In germline, CDR1 is SEHNR, CDR2 FQNEAQ (reference sequence). The CDR3 runs to 16 residues. The CDR3 region is CASIIGRGPNTGELFF. For the CDR3, the DNA is TGTGCCAGCATCATCGGGAGGGGACCGAACACCGGGGAGCTGTTTTTT.

V and J are TRBV19 and TRBJ2-2, with D possibly TRBD2 on 6 matching bases. CDR1 and CDR2 from the germline V gene are LNHDA and SQIVND (reference sequence). The CDR3 covers 16 residues. Between the trimmed V and J ends, which lost 6 bases and 0 bases, there was a span of 14 bases. The CDR3 loop is CASSQAGGPNTGELFF. The CDR3 nucleotides are TGTGCCAGTAGCCAGGCCGGGGGTCCGAACACCGGGGAGCTGTTTTTT.

This rearrangement joins TRBV7-7 to TRBJ2-1, with TRBD2 as a possible D gene (5 bases). Germline assignment: CDR1 SSHAT and CDR2 FNYEAQ (reference sequence). The CDR3 has 13 amino acids. Trimming took 5 bases from V and 6 from J, leaving 11 bases between them. The CDR3: CASSPGVPNEQFF. In DNA, the CDR3 is TGTGCCAGCAGCCCCGGGGTACCCAATGAGCAGTTCTTC. The variable domain in full, completed from reference TRBV7-7 and TRBJ2-1, reads GAGVSQSPRYKVTKRGQDVTLRCDPISSHATLYWYQQALGQGPEFLTYFNYEAQPDKSGLPSDRFSAERPEGSISTLTIQRTEQRDSAMYRCASSPGVPNEQFFGPGTRLTVL.

This chain uses TRBV4-3 with TRBJ1-6; TRBD1 is a possible D gene (5 bases). Per the germline V gene, CDR1 is LGHNA and CDR2 is YSLEER. The V end lost 0 bases, the J end lost 10 bases, and 13 bases lay between the germline ends. This CDR3 region has 15 residues. CDR3 sequence (DNA): TGCGCCAGCAGCCAAGATCAGACAGCGGGCTCACCCCTCCACTTT. Translation gives CASSQDQTAGSPLHF.

This chain uses TRBV20-1 with TRBJ1-2; possibly TRBD1 for D (6 bases). V was trimmed by 7 bases and J by 3 bases, leaving 9 bases between them. Germline values: CDR1 DFQATT, CDR2 SNEGSKA (reference sequence). The CDR3 covers 11 residues. CDR3 bases: TGCAGTGGACAGGACGACTATGGCTACACCTTC. Translation gives CSGQDDYGYTF.

The rearrangement joins TRBV27 to TRBJ2-7; 8 bases agree with TRBD2. The trim removed 8 bases at V and 0 bases at J, leaving 3 bases unmatched. CDR1 and CDR2 (germline): MNHEY, SMNVEV (reference sequence). This CDR3 contains 13 residues. The CDR3 protein is CASGTSGSYEQYF. In DNA form, the CDR3 reads TGTGCCAGCGGAACTAGCGGCTCCTACGAGCAGTACTTC.

In DNA, the CDR3 is TGTGCCAGCAGCTTGATCCCGGAAAAACTGTTTTTT. It codes for CASSLIPEKLFF. The V and J genes are TRBV5-6 and TRBJ1-4; D is unclear. Germline V gives CDR1 SGHDT, CDR2 YYEEEE. This CDR3 comprises 12 residues. Between the trimmed V and J ends, which lost 1 base and 8 bases, there was a span of 6 bases.

The CDR3 is CASSVEDTNTGELFF. CDR3 sequence (DNA): TGTGCCAGCAGCGTAGAAGACACAAACACCGGGGAGCTGTTTTTT. V gene TRBV9 combines with J gene TRBJ2-2, with unresolved D. The CDR3 runs 15 residues. Deletions cut 0 bases from V and 2 bases from J, with 8 bases between. Germline V gene sequence: CDR1 SGDLS, CDR2 YYNGEE.

J is TRBJ1-5 and V is TRBV19; 8 bases are a match to TRBD1. Germline CDR1 and CDR2: LNHDA and SQIVND (reference sequence). V was pared by 2 bases and J by 0 bases, with 3 bases of the junction left unmatched. CDR3 size: 16 residues. The CDR3 sequence: CASSITGGDSNQPQHF. In DNA, the CDR3 is TGTGCCAGTAGTATAACAGGGGGAGATAGCAATCAGCCCCAGCATTTT.

The chain links TRBV4-2 to TRBJ1-1; D gene ambiguous. This CDR3 comprises 13 residues. The V end lost 0 bases, the J end lost 7 bases, and 9 bases lay between the germline ends. Germline-derived CDR1 and CDR2 are LGHNA and YNFKEQ. The CDR3 sequence is CASSQDGTDEAFF. CDR3 sequence (DNA): TGTGCCAGCAGCCAAGATGGCACAGATGAAGCTTTCTTT.

V and J are TRBV25-1 and TRBJ1-4; 8 bases map to TRBD1. The J segment lost 7 bases and the V segment lost 5 bases, leaving 6 bases of the junction unmatched. This CDR3 region has 14 residues. Germline V lookup: CDR1 MGHDK, CDR2 SYGVNS. CDR3 DNA: TGTGCCAGCAGTCTCGGACAGGGTAGTGAAAAACTGTTTTTT. Its translation: CASSLGQGSEKLFF.